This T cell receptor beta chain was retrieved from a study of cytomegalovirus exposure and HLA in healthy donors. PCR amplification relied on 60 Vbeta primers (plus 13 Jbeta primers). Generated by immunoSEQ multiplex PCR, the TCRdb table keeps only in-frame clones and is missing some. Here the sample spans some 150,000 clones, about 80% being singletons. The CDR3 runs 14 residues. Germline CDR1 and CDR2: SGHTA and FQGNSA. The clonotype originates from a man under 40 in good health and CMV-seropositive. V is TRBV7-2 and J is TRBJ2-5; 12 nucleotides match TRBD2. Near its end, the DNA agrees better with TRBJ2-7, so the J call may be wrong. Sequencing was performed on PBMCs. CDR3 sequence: CASSLRGLAGEQYF. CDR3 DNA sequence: TGTGCCAGCAGCTTAAGGGGACTAGCGGGCGAGCAGTACTTC.